The 27 T cell receptor beta chains below were found in one sample sequenced in a study of blood T cell repertoires in COVID-19. Using immunoSEQ multiplex PCR, the repertoire was profiled, and TCRdb retains in-frame clones only, with some absent. The repertoire holds a few hundred thousand clones, 85% to 90% seen once, with 2.9% in the top ten. Sequencing was performed on peripheral blood. All receptors derive from a woman aged 25 to 39 with COVID-19, enrolled during active disease.

The chain joins TRBV10-1 to TRBJ1-1; 8 bases match TRBD1. The CDR3 is 15 amino acids. Germline assignment: CDR1 WNHNN and CDR2 SYGVQD (reference sequence). Trimming took 3 bases from V and 6 from J; bases not matched to a gene: 9. This CDR3 reads CASSDPDRGVAEAFF. DNA for the CDR3: TGCGCCAGCAGTGATCCTGACAGGGGAGTTGCTGAAGCTTTCTTT.

The gene calls are TRBV11-2 and TRBJ2-7, with a weak D call TRBD1 (5 bases). V dropped 1 base and J dropped 2 bases, with 15 bases sitting between them. This CDR3 spans 16 amino acids. From germline, CDR1 is SGHAT and CDR2 FQNNGV. CDR3 sequence reads: CASSLGSSGLAYEQYF. CDR3 sequence (DNA): TGTGCCAGCAGCTTAGGGTCGTCAGGGCTAGCCTACGAGCAGTACTTC.

CDR3: CAFSGGGAENSPLHF. The CDR3 DNA sequence: TGTGCCTTCTCCGGGGGGGGCGCGGAAAATTCACCCCTCCACTTT. The rearrangement links TRBV2 to TRBJ1-6; TRBD1 might be the D (6 bases). Germline CDR1 is SNHLY and CDR2 is FYNNEI. The V gene lost 11 bases and the J gene lost 7 bases, with 21 bases spanning the gap. The CDR3 loop spans 15 amino acids.

V and J are TRBV29-1 and TRBJ2-7, with TRBD2 as a possible D gene (6 bases). Trimming shortened V by 1 base and J by 6 bases, and 19 bases separated the two germline ends. CDR1 and CDR2 from the germline V gene are SQVTM and ANQGSEA. This CDR3 spans 15 amino acids. The CDR3 bases are TGCAGCGTTGAAGCGCCGACCGGGAGAGGGGCCGAGCAGTACTTC. It is translated as CSVEAPTGRGAEQYF.

This clone was observed a handful of times. Additional DNA sequences in this sample encode the identical CDR3. The chain links TRBV24-1 to TRBJ1-5; no clear D. CDR1 and CDR2 from the germline V gene are KGHDR and SFDVKD. The V gene lost 3 bases and the J gene lost 6 bases, with 11 bases spanning the gap. The CDR3 runs to 14 residues. This CDR3 is CATSDRGFGQPQHF. CDR3 nucleotides: TGTGCCACCAGTGATCGGGGATTCGGTCAGCCCCAGCATTTT.

In its sample, this clone was seen once. The rearrangement uses TRBV25-1 and TRBJ1-4, with D unclear. CDR1 is MGHDK, CDR2 SYGVNS, per germline. This CDR3 is built from 13 residues. Trimming cost V 3 bases and J 14 bases, with 16 bases left between them. The DNA of the CDR3 is TGTGCCAGCAGTGAGGATACCACGGGAATCCTGTTTTTT. This codes for CASSEDTTGILFF.

The gene calls are TRBV27 and TRBJ2-1; D possibly corresponds to TRBD2 (6 bases). The CDR3 sequence is 15 residues long. The V end lost 6 bases, the J end lost 0 bases, and 12 bases lay between the germline ends. CDR1 and CDR2 (germline): MNHEY, SMNVEV (reference sequence). CDR3 sequence reads: CASRLGSLSYNEQFF. DNA for the CDR3: TGTGCCAGCAGGCTCGGGAGTCTCTCCTACAATGAGCAGTTCTTC.

The rearrangement uses TRBV15 and TRBJ1-1; no clear D gene. The CDR3 has 17 amino acids. Trimming shortened V by 1 base and J by 1 base, and 16 bases separated the two germline ends. Germline CDR1 is LNHNV and CDR2 is YYDKDF (reference sequence). The DNA for the CDR3 is TGTGCCACCAGCAGAGGCTATGTGGGCTTACCGAACACTGAAGCTTTCTTT. Protein: CATSRGYVGLPNTEAFF.

The chain recombines TRBV5-5 with TRBJ1-4; D not certain. CDR1 is SGHKS and CDR2 is YYEKEE in the germline V gene (reference sequence). V lost 0 bases and J 3 bases, leaving 9 bases between the germline ends. The CDR3 is 15 amino acids. Written as DNA, the CDR3 is TGTGCCAGCAGCTTGGTGGCGGTTGCTAATGAAAAACTGTTTTTT. As protein: CASSLVAVANEKLFF.

The chain is built from TRBV4-2 and TRBJ1-2; 7 bases are a match to TRBD1. With V trimmed by 0 bases and J by 4 bases, 8 bases remained unmatched. This CDR3 region has 16 residues. The germline gives CDR1 LGHNA, CDR2 YNFKEQ. The CDR3 sequence is CASSQETGILTYGYTF. The DNA for the CDR3 is TGTGCCAGCAGCCAAGAGACAGGGATCCTTACCTATGGCTACACCTTC.

The genes are TRBV6-5 and TRBJ1-5, with D perhaps matching TRBD1 (5 bases). The CDR3 is 14 amino acids. Trimming removed 4 bases from V and 6 bases from J, with 13 bases in between. From germline, CDR1 is MNHEY and CDR2 SVGAGI. The DNA of the CDR3 is TGTGCCAGCAGTTGGTCAGGGACTGGTCAGCCCCAGCATTTT. It yields the protein CASSWSGTGQPQHF.

The chain couples TRBV6-5 to TRBJ2-7; tentatively, D is TRBD1 (6 bases). This CDR3 contains 14 residues. From germline, CDR1 is MNHEY and CDR2 SVGAGI. V lost 2 bases, J lost 2 bases, and 10 bases lay in between. In DNA form, the CDR3 reads TGTGCCAGCAGTTACGACAGGAGGACCTACGAGCAGTACTTC. Protein sequence: CASSYDRRTYEQYF.

V gene TRBV11-2 combines with J gene TRBJ1-1, with 7 positions matching TRBD1. The CDR3 loop spans 14 amino acids. CDR1 is SGHAT, CDR2 FQNNGV, per germline. J was trimmed by 2 bases and V by 3 bases; bases with no gene match: 3. CDR3 loop: CASSFDRANTEAFF. As DNA, the CDR3 is TGTGCCAGCAGCTTTGACAGGGCTAACACTGAAGCTTTCTTT.

Here the CDR3 DNA reads TGTGCCAGCCACCGGACAGGCTCTGGAAACACCATATATTTT. It encodes CASHRTGSGNTIYF. The rearrangement links TRBV2 to TRBJ1-3, with 7 bases that match TRBD1. Germline CDR1 SNHLY, CDR2 FYNNEI. The V and J ends lost 8 bases and 0 bases, in that order; junction bases with no gene match: 4. This CDR3 has 14 residues.

V usage is TRBV5-4 and J usage is TRBJ1-2; 8 nucleotides match TRBD1. V lost 5 bases and J lost 7; bases outside the gene matches: 7. The CDR3 runs to 13 residues. Germline CDR1 SGHNT, CDR2 YYREEE (reference sequence). DNA of the CDR3: TGTGCCAGCAGAGGTGACAGGGGATTTGGCTACACCTTC. Amino acids: CASRGDRGFGYTF.

The V gene is TRBV2, the J gene TRBJ2-7; perhaps TRBD1 as D (6 bases). The germline V and J ends were trimmed by 5 bases and 5 bases, with 13 bases remaining between them. Germline-derived CDR1 and CDR2 are SNHLY and FYNNEI. This CDR3 spans 13 amino acids. Here the CDR3 reads CASSFTGRNEQYF. As DNA, the CDR3 is TGTGCCAGCAGTTTTACAGGGCGAAACGAGCAGTACTTC. The full variable domain, in which reference TRBV2 and TRBJ2-7 provide the parts outside the CDR3, is EPEVTQTPSHQVTQMGQEVILRCVPISNHLYFYWYRQILGQKVEFLVSFYNNEISEKSEIFDDQFSVERPDGSNFTLKIRSTKLEDSAMYFCASSFTGRNEQYFGPGTRLTVT.

This clone was recorded only once. The gene calls are TRBV29-1 and TRBJ2-2; TRBD1 matches 8 bases. In germline, CDR1 is SQVTM, CDR2 ANQGSEA. The CDR3 is 14 amino acids. The CDR3 region is CTRWTGFYAGELFF. The DNA of the CDR3 is TGCACCCGCTGGACAGGGTTTTACGCCGGGGAGCTGTTTTTT.

The chain employs TRBV19 and TRBJ1-6; 8 nucleotides line up with TRBD1. Looked up from germline, CDR1 is LNHDA and CDR2 is SQIVND (reference sequence). J was trimmed by 5 bases and V by 5 bases; bases with no gene match: 5. The CDR3 sequence is 15 residues long. The DNA of the CDR3 is TGTGCCAGTAGTCCCTTGGACAGGGATAATTCACCCCTCCACTTT. Translating gives CASSPLDRDNSPLHF.

This chain links TRBV5-4 with TRBJ1-3, with a possible D match to TRBD1 (6 bases). Germline CDR1 reads SGHNT; CDR2 reads YYREEE (reference sequence). The ends were cut back, 5 bases at V and 0 bases at J, with 12 bases in the middle. The CDR3 is 15 residues long. CDR3 sequence reads: CASSLGQPSGNTIYF. DNA for the CDR3: TGTGCCAGCAGTCTCGGACAGCCCTCTGGAAACACCATATATTTT. The full variable domain, its missing parts supplied by reference TRBV5-4 and TRBJ1-3, is ETGVTQSPTHLIKTRGQQVTLRCSSQSGHNTVSWYQQALGQGPQFIFQYYREEENGRGNFPPRFSGLQFPNYSSELNVNALELDDSALYLCASSLGQPSGNTIYFGEGSWLTVV.

The J gene is TRBJ1-2, the V gene TRBV7-8; a weak D match, TRBD1 (6 bases). This CDR3 comprises 14 residues. Germline loops: CDR1 SGHVS, CDR2 FQNEAQ. Trimming removed 1 base from V and 5 bases from J, with 11 bases in between. CDR3 protein: CASSLGGLEYGYTF. The CDR3, as DNA: TGTGCCAGCAGCTTAGGGGGGCTGGAGTATGGCTACACCTTC. The entire variable domain, with the rest obtained from reference TRBV7-8 and TRBJ1-2, is as follows: GAGVSQSPRYKVAKRGQDVALRCDPISGHVSLFWYQQALGQGPEFLTYFQNEAQLDKSGLPSDRFFAERPEGSVSTLKIQRTQQEDSAVYLCASSLGGLEYGYTFGSGTRLTVV.

V usage is TRBV20-1 and J usage is TRBJ2-7; TRBD2 matches 9 bases. Germline V gives CDR1 DFQATT, CDR2 SNEGSKA (reference sequence). The CDR3 loop spans 13 amino acids. The V segment lost 3 bases and the J segment 3 bases; nucleotides outside the gene matches: 3. The CDR3 nucleotides read TGCAGTGCTAGTCGACTAGCGGACTACGAGCAGTACTTC. The encoded protein is CSASRLADYEQYF.

V and J are TRBV5-5 and TRBJ2-7; 8 nucleotides match TRBD2. J was trimmed by 5 bases and V by 6 bases; bases with no gene match: 7. Germline values: CDR1 SGHKS, CDR2 YYEKEE (reference sequence). This CDR3 spans 13 amino acids. The DNA for the CDR3 is TGTGCCAGCATGTTCGGGGGGGATCACGAGCAGTACTTC. Protein sequence: CASMFGGDHEQYF.

The V gene is TRBV27, the J gene TRBJ1-4; a possible D gene is TRBD1 (6 bases). The CDR3 consists of 15 residues. The V end was cut by 2 bases, the J end by 4 bases, with 11 bases between. CDR1 is MNHEY and CDR2 is SMNVEV in the germline V gene (reference sequence). The CDR3 region has the DNA TGTGCCAGCAGTTTAAGAGGGGGGGTTAATGAAAAACTGTTTTTT. Amino acids: CASSLRGGVNEKLFF.

The V gene is TRBV27, the J gene TRBJ1-2; perhaps TRBD1 as D (6 bases). The CDR3 contains 15 residues. Germline CDR1 reads MNHEY; CDR2 reads SMNVEV (reference sequence). The V end was cut by 5 bases, the J end by 2 bases, with 15 bases between. In DNA, the CDR3 is TGTGCCAGCAGTCCAGCCTACCAGGGGAACTATGGCTACACCTTC. As protein: CASSPAYQGNYGYTF.

This clone appeared a single time. The V gene is TRBV19, the J gene TRBJ1-5; D is perhaps TRBD1 (6 bases). Germline loops: CDR1 LNHDA, CDR2 SQIVND (reference sequence). Between the trimmed V and J ends, which lost 7 bases and 5 bases, there was a span of 15 bases. CDR3 length: 14 residues. This CDR3 is CASNRGGSYQPQHF. In nucleotides, the CDR3 is TGTGCCAGTAATAGGGGGGGCTCGTATCAGCCCCAGCATTTT.

CDR3 in DNA: TGTGCCAGCAGCTTACCTTTTTCGGGGGTTCAAGAGACCCAGTACTTC. This codes for CASSLPFSGVQETQYF. The chain combines TRBV7-9 with TRBJ2-5; D is possibly TRBD2 (6 bases). CDR1 and CDR2 (germline): SEHNR, FQNEAQ (reference sequence). The CDR3 extends over 16 amino acids. The V end lost 2 bases, the J end lost 2 bases, and 15 bases lay between the germline ends.

This clone has a single count. V and J are TRBV6-6 and TRBJ2-1; no clear D. The CDR3 spans 13 residues. V lost 5 bases, J lost 1 base, and 6 bases lay in between. Germline V CDR1 and CDR2: MNHNY, SVGAGI (reference sequence). The CDR3 DNA follows: TGTGCCAGCAGTGCGACATCCTACAATGAGCAGTTCTTC. Amino acids: CASSATSYNEQFF.